These T cell receptor beta chains were read from a single sample in a study of OX40 agonist ivuxolimab in advanced cancers. The method was immunoSEQ multiplex PCR; TCRdb's version includes in-frame clones alone and lacks a portion of them. The table shows about 100,000 clones, with approximately 90% occurring only once. The specimen was CD4+ or CD8+ T cells sorted from blood, collected in a trial of the OX40 agonist ivuxolimab. The receptor source for this set is an adult with an advanced solid tumor such as melanoma, head and neck, liver or kidney cancer. CDR3s leave out the opening cysteine and the closing phenylalanine or tryptophan.

V gene: TRBV7-9
J gene: TRBJ1-2
CDR3 protein: ASSGRDRHRSYT

V gene: TRBV4-3
J gene: TRBJ2-2
CDR3 protein: ASSPGIAGGSGELF

V gene: TRBV19
J gene: TRBJ1-5
CDR3 protein: ASRPGGRSNQPQH

V gene: TRBV5-1
J gene: TRBJ1-3
CDR3 protein: ASSLDGASSGNTIY

V gene: TRBV18
J gene: TRBJ2-1
CDR3 protein: ASSPMTSETYNEQF

V gene: TRBV6-5
J gene: TRBJ2-1
CDR3 protein: ASNPGRGLNEQF

V gene: TRBV28
J gene: TRBJ1-4
CDR3 protein: ASSLPPQDRVNEKLF

V gene: TRBV7-2
J gene: TRBJ1-2
CDR3 protein: ASTLGSYGYT

V gene: TRBV23-1
J gene: TRBJ2-1
CDR3 protein: ASNTENNEQF

V gene: TRBV29-1
J gene: TRBJ2-1
CDR3 protein: SGGLDSYNEQF

V gene: TRBV6-4
J gene: TRBJ2-1
CDR3 protein: ASSEDTSARLHEQF

V gene: TRBV7-3
J gene: TRBJ2-3
CDR3 protein: ASSSRGQRDTQY

V gene: TRBV7-3
J gene: TRBJ2-5
CDR3 protein: ASSPRTGRQETQY

V gene: TRBV28
J gene: TRBJ2-7
CDR3 protein: ASRSPGGRSSYEQY

V gene: TRBV6-1
J gene: TRBJ2-7
CDR3 protein: ASSEARGTGTYEQY

V gene: TRBV6-6
J gene: TRBJ1-5
CDR3 protein: ASSYVADSNQPQH

V gene: TRBV6-5
J gene: TRBJ1-2
CDR3 protein: ASSYGGYGYT

V gene: TRBV15
J gene: TRBJ1-3
CDR3 protein: ATRMTGQGNTIY

V gene: TRBV5-1
J gene: TRBJ2-3
CDR3 protein: ASRRETGGDTQY

V gene: TRBV18
J gene: TRBJ2-3
CDR3 protein: ASSPDADTQY

V gene: TRBV9
J gene: TRBJ2-7
CDR3 protein: ASSVDPSASYEQY

V gene: TRBV21-1
J gene: TRBJ2-1
CDR3 protein: AGVRDLCSYNEQF

V gene: TRBV7-9
J gene: TRBJ2-7
CDR3 protein: ASSQRLASEQY

V gene: TRBV28
J gene: TRBJ2-5
CDR3 protein: ASQIQETQY

V gene: TRBV19
J gene: TRBJ2-3
CDR3 protein: ASSIGRLAGGQPRDTQY

V gene: TRBV15
J gene: TRBJ2-7
CDR3 protein: ATSQSYKDYEQY

V gene: TRBV20-1
J gene: TRBJ1-2
CDR3 protein: SASTGYGYT

V gene: TRBV5-1
J gene: TRBJ2-1
CDR3 protein: ASSWRLVAGGHNEQF

V gene: TRBV27
J gene: TRBJ1-1
CDR3 protein: ASSPGQGRFTEAF

V gene: TRBV6-6
J gene: TRBJ2-3
CDR3 protein: ASSYRLANLTDTQY

V gene: TRBV30
J gene: TRBJ2-2
CDR3 protein: AWNRGTYTGELF

V gene: TRBV30
J gene: TRBJ2-3
CDR3 protein: AWSGFTDTQY

V gene: TRBV5-4
J gene: TRBJ2-7
CDR3 protein: ASSLSSAYEQY

V gene: TRBV28
J gene: TRBJ1-2
CDR3 protein: ASSSPQYYGYT

V gene: TRBV2
J gene: TRBJ2-7
CDR3 protein: ASSVQYEQY

V gene: TRBV5-1
J gene: TRBJ2-7
CDR3 protein: ASSLLTSGAYEQY

V gene: TRBV28
J gene: TRBJ1-3
CDR3 protein: ASSLSGTVERNTIY

V gene: TRBV28
J gene: TRBJ2-4
CDR3 protein: ASSLPSGAKNIQY

V gene: TRBV11-3
J gene: TRBJ2-5
CDR3 protein: ASSLDPRLAGGDPQETQY

V gene: TRBV18
J gene: TRBJ2-7
CDR3 protein: ASSPSAGGINEQY

V gene: TRBV6-5
J gene: TRBJ2-1
CDR3 protein: ASRWGTSYNEQF